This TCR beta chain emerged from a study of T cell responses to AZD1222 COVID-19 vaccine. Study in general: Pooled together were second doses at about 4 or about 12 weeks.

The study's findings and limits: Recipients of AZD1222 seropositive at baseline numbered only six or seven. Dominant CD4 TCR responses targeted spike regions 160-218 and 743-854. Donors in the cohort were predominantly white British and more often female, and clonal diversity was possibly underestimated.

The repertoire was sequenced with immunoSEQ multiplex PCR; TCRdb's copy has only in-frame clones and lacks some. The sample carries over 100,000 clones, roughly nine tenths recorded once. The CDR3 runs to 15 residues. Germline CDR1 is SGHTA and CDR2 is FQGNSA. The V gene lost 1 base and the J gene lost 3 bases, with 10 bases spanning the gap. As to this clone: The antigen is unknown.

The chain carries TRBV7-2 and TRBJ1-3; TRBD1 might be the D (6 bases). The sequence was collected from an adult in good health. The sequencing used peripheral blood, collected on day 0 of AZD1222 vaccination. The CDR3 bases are TGTGCCAGCAGCTTAGTTGGAGGGGGTGGAAACACCATATATTTT. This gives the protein CASSLVGGGGNTIYF.